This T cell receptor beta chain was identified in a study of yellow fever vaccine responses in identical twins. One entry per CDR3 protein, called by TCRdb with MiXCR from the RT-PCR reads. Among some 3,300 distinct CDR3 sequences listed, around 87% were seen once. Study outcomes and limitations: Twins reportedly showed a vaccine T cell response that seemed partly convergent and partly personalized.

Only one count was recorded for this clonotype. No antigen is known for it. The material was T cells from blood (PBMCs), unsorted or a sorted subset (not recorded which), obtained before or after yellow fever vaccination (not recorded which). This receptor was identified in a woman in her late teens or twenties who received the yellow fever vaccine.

The CDR3 nucleotides are TGTGCCAGCAATGGCGTTTTGAACACTGAAGCTTTCTTT. This translates into CASNGVLNTEAFF. The chain joins TRBV2 to TRBJ1-1; D remains unclear. Germline loops: CDR1 SNHLY, CDR2 FYNNEI. This CDR3 has 13 amino acids. The V end was cut by 7 bases, the J end by 0 bases, with 9 bases between.